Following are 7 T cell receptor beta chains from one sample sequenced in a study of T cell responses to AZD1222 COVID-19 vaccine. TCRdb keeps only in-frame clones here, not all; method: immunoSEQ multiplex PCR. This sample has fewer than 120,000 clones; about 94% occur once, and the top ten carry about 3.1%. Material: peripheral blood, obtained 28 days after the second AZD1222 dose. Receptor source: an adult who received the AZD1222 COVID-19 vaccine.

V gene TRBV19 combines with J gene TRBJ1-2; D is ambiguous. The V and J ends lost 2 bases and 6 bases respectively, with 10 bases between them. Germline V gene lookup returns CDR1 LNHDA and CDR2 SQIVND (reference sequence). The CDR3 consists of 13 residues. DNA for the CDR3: TGTGCCAGTAGTATACGGGCTAATAATGGCTACACCTTC. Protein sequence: CASSIRANNGYTF. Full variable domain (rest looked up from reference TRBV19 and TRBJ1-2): DGGITQSPKYLFRKEGQNVTLSCEQNLNHDAMYWYRQDPGQGLRLIYYSQIVNDFQKGDIAEGYSVSREKKESFPLTVTSAQKNPTAFYLCASSIRANNGYTFGSGTRLTVV.

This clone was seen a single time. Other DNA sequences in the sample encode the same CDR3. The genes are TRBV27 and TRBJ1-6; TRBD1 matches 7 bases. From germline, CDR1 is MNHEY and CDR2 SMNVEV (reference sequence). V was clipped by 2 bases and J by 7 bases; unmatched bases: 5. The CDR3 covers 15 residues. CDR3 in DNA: TGTGCCAGCAGTTTAAGGCGACAGGGCAATTCACCCCTCCACTTT. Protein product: CASSLRRQGNSPLHF.

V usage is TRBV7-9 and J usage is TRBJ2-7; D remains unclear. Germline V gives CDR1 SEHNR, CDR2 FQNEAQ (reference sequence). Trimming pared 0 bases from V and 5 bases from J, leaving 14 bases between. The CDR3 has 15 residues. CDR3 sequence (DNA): TGTGCCAGCAGCTTAGCCGGTACGGCTTTAAACGAGCAGTACTTC. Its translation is CASSLAGTALNEQYF.

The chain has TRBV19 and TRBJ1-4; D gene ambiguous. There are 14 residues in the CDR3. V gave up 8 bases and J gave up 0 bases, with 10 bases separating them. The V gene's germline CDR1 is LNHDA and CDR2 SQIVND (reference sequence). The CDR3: CASSRTSTNEKLFF. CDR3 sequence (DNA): TGTGCCAGTTCACGTACTTCAACTAATGAAAAACTGTTTTTT.

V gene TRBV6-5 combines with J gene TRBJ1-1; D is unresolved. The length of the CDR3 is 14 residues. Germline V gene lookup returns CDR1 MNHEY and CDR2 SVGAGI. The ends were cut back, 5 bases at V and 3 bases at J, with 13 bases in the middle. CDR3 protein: CASSPLTMYTEAFF. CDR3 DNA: TGTGCCAGCAGTCCCCTTACCATGTACACTGAAGCTTTCTTT.

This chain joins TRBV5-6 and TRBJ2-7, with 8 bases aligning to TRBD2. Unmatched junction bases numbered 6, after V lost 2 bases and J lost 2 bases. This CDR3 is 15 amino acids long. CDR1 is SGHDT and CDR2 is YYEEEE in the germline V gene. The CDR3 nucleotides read TGTGCCAGCAGCTTTAGGGCGGGGGGTGCCTACGAGCAGTACTTC. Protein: CASSFRAGGAYEQYF.

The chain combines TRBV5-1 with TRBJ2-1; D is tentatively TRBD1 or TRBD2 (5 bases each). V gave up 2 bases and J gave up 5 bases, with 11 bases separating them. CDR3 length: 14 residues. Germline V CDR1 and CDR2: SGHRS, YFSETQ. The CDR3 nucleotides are TGCGCCAGCAGCTTTTCCGGGACCCACAATGAGCAGTTCTTC. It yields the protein CASSFSGTHNEQFF.